The present T cell receptor (beta chain) was sequenced within a study of blood T cell repertoires in COVID-19. In the study overall: Sites across the United States, Italy and Spain contributed samples from acute and convalescent COVID-19. T cells, B-cell-depleted T cells, or PBMCs supplied cDNA or gDNA.

Original processing notes: For nucleated cells, counts were estimated from reference gene primer amplification. The repertoire was sequenced with immunoSEQ multiplex PCR; TCRdb's copy has only in-frame clones and lacks some. V, J and clone size are those of that table, while D and trimming were read from the DNA. Here the sample spans 150,000 to 200,000 clones, 70% to 90% being singletons. CDR3 length: 14 amino acids. Trimming pared 4 bases from V and 0 bases from J, leaving 10 bases between. CDR1 is SGHNT and CDR2 is YYREEE in the germline V gene (reference sequence). The chain employs TRBV5-4 and TRBJ1-1; D not resolved. This sequence originates from a man between 18 and 35 years old with acute or convalescent COVID-19. Sequencing was performed on peripheral blood. The CDR3 DNA is TGTGCCAGCAGCGCAGGCATCATGAACACTGAAGCTTTCTTT. It specifies CASSAGIMNTEAFF.